In its sample, the clone carrying this T cell receptor (beta chain) ranks as large. This specimen comes from a study of T cell repertoires and HLA-DP antigens. General observations from the study: Average cumulative frequency of previously undetected clones was 36.3% against one allele and 45% to 65% against the other.

The table came from immunoSEQ multiplex PCR; TCRdb's copy has only in-frame clones and leaves some out. The sample carries some 700 clones, about 57% recorded once. The length of the CDR3 is 17 residues. CDR1 is LNHDA and CDR2 is SQIVND in the germline V gene (reference sequence). The V end lost 5 bases, the J end lost 2 bases, and 19 bases lay between the germline ends. Label definition: CD137+ CD4 T cells sorted after culture with HeLa expressing allogeneic HLA-DP. HeLa stimulator cells carried retrovirally transduced HLA-DPA1/DPB1, HLA-DM, invariant chain and CD80. After approximately 2 weeks, CD4+ cells were restimulated approximately 25 h with the same allogeneic DPB1. Purity of the untouched CD4+ T cells was about 98%.

The TCR sequence derives from a woman aged 18-29 years in good health and CMV-seronegative. The chain links TRBV19 to TRBJ1-5, with D possibly matching TRBD1 (5 bases). Input material: alloreactive CD137+ CD4+ T cells from cultured PBMCs. Subset described: CD137+ CD4+ cells sorted after roughly a day restimulation with the allogeneic HLA-DP-expressing HeLa cells. The CDR3 region has the DNA TGTGCCAGTAGTTTCAATCGGGGCCCCGGAGGCAATCAGCCCCAGCATTTT. Translating gives CASSFNRGPGGNQPQHF.